The clone carrying this TCR beta chain occurred once. Its matching antigen is unknown. This entry is derived from a study of OX40 agonist ivuxolimab in advanced cancers. Turning to the study itself: Intravenous ivuxolimab at 0.01 to 10 mg/kg was given to patients every 2 weeks. Three patients got partial responses; one had hepatocellular carcinoma and two had cutaneous melanoma. General observations from the study: CD8+ T cells averaged more expanded clones than CD4+.

TCRdb's copy holds only in-frame clones and misses some; the assay was immunoSEQ multiplex PCR. The sample has some 82,000 clones; 94% are singletons. The receptor was derived from an adult with an advanced solid tumor such as melanoma, head and neck, liver or kidney cancer. The material was CD4+ or CD8+ T cells sorted from blood, obtained in a trial of the OX40 agonist ivuxolimab.

The CDR3 bases are TGTGCCAGCAGCTTTGGCCGGCGGAACACAGATACGCAGTATTTT. Its translation is CASSFGRRNTDTQYF. J is TRBJ2-3 and V is TRBV13; D remains unclear. The length of the CDR3 is 15 residues. V was shortened by 3 bases and J by 2 bases, with 12 bases between the two germline ends. Germline V gene data show CDR1 as PRHDT and CDR2 as FYEKMQ (reference sequence).